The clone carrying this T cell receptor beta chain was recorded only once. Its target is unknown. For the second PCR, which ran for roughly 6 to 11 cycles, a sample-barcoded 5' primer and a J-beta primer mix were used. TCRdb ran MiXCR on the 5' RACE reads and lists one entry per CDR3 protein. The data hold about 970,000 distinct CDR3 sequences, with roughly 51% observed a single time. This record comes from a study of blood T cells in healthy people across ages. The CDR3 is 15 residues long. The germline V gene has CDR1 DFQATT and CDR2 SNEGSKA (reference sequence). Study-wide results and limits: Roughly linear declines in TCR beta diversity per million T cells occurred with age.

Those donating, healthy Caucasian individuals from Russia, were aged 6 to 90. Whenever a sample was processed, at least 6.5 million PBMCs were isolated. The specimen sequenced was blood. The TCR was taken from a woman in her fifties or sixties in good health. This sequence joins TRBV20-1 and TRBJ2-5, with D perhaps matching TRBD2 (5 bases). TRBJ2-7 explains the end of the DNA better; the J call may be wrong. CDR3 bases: TGCAGTGCTAGAGATTTCCGGGGTTTCATAAGCGAGCAGTACTTC. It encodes CSARDFRGFISEQYF.